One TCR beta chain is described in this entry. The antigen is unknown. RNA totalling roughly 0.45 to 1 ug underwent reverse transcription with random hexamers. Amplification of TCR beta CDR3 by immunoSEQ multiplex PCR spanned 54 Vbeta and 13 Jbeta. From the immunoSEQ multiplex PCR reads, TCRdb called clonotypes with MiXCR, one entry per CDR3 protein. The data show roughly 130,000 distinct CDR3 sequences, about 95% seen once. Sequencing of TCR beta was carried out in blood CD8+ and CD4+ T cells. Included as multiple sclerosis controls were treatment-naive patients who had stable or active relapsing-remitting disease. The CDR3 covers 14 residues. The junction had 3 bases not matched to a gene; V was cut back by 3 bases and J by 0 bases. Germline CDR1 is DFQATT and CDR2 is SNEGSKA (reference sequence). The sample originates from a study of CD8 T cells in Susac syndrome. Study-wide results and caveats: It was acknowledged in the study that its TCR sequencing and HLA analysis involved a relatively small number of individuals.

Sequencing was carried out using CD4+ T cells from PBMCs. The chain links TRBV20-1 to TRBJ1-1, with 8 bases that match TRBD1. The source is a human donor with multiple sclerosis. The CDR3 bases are TGCAGTGCTAGCTGGACAGGGCTGAACACTGAAGCTTTCTTT. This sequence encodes CSASWTGLNTEAFF.